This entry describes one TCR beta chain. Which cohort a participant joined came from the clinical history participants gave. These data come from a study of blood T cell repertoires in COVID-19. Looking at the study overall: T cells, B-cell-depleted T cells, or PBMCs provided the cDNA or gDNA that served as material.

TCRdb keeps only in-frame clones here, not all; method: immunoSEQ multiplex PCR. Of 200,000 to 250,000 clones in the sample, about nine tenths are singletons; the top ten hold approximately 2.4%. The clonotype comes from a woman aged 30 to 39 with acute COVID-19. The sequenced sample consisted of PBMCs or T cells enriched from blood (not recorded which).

For the CDR3, the DNA is TGTGCCAGCAGTTACTCGAGACCCACTAGAGACGAGCAGTACTTC. The encoded protein is CASSYSRPTRDEQYF. The chain couples TRBV6-2 or TRBV6-3 to TRBJ2-7; TRBD2 might be the D (5 bases). V was shortened by 0 bases and J by 5 bases, with 14 bases between the two germline ends. This CDR3 has 15 amino acids. CDR1 is MNHEY, CDR2 SVGEGT, per germline.